This TCR beta chain was captured in a study of vaccination and CD4 T cells after COVID-19. Germline CDR1 is MNHEY and CDR2 is SVGAGI. Unmatched junction bases numbered 6, after V lost 3 bases and J lost 1 base. This CDR3 is 16 amino acids long. Treatment meaning: approximately nine-day PBMC culture with coronavirus spike peptide pools or control peptides (ViraFEST assay). Oncomine TCR Beta short-read sequencing was applied to DNA from cultured CD4+ T cells. MiXCR, run by TCRdb on the PCR reads, gives a single entry per CDR3 protein. The sample includes approximately 10,000 distinct CDR3 sequences, 50% to 55% of them seen just once. Findings of the study overall: Reactive clonotype counts went from median approximately 20 after infection to around 38 after vaccination, nonsignificantly.

Notes on this clonotype: What it binds is unknown.

Sample: CD4+ T cells from blood, cultured in vitro. The chain carries TRBV6-5 and TRBJ1-3; 7 bases align to TRBD1. The sequence was collected from a human donor who had recovered from COVID-19. The CDR3 bases are TGTGCCAGCAGTTATGAATTCAGGGGGTCTGGAAACACCATATATTTT. This translates into CASSYEFRGSGNTIYF.